This entry lists 15 T cell receptor beta chains sequenced from one sample in a study of blood T cells in healthy people across ages. The second PCR ran roughly 7 to 12 cycles with a sample-barcoded 5' primer and J-beta primers. In TCRdb, the 5' RACE reads were re-called with MiXCR into one record per CDR3 protein. The sample includes around 710,000 distinct CDR3 sequences, 40% to 45% of them seen just once. The material sequenced was blood. These receptors all stem from a woman in her sixties or seventies in good health.

Remarks on this clonotype: Compared with germline, one end of the junction differs, possibly owing to a read error. The gene calls are TRBV10-3 and TRBJ2-1, with D perhaps matching TRBD1 or TRBD2 (5 bases each). The CDR3 spans 13 residues. Germline CDR1 and CDR2: ENHRY and SYGVKD. CDR3: CAFSLGENNEQFF. Written as DNA, the CDR3 is TGTGCCTTCAGTTTGGGGGAGAACAATGAGCAGTTCTTC.

The chain employs TRBV7-9 and TRBJ2-3; possible D gene TRBD1, 7 bases. Germline-derived CDR1 and CDR2 are SEHNR and FQNEAQ (reference sequence). CDR3 length equals 15 residues. Trimming pared 3 bases from V and 6 bases from J, leaving 16 bases between. CDR3 in DNA: TGTGCCAGCAGCTTCGGGGGACAGAAATATGATACGCAGTATTTT. This translates into CASSFGGQKYDTQYF.

This clonotype was counted a few times. CDR3 sequence reads: CASSPPIKNGEQYF. The CDR3 DNA follows: TGTGCCAGCAGTCCCCCCATCAAGAATGGCGAGCAGTACTTC. The chain couples TRBV28 to TRBJ2-7; no firm D call. Germline loops: CDR1 MDHEN, CDR2 SYDVKM. Trimming took off 5 bases at V and 6 bases at J, with 17 bases between the two ends. The CDR3 is 14 residues long.

Only one count was recorded for this clonotype. The chain has TRBV6-6 and TRBJ1-3; 8 bases agree with TRBD1. Trimming cost V 8 bases and J 3 bases; bases outside gene matches: 3. This CDR3 is built from 13 residues. From germline, CDR1 is MNHNY and CDR2 SVGAGI (reference sequence). In DNA, the CDR3 is TGTGCCAGCTTAGGGACAGGTGGAAACACCATATATTTT. This codes for CASLGTGGNTIYF.

This clonotype was detected a few times. The chain links TRBV6-1 to TRBJ2-7; D possibly uses TRBD1 or TRBD2 (5 bases each). Germline assignment: CDR1 MNHNS and CDR2 SASEGT. V was shortened by 6 bases and J by 3 bases, with 12 bases between the two germline ends. The length of the CDR3 is 13 residues. CDR3 residues: CASRAGTDYEQYF. CDR3 nucleotide sequence: TGTGCCAGCAGAGCCGGGACGGACTACGAGCAGTACTTC.

The chain joins TRBV11-3 to TRBJ2-3; D is uncertain. TRBJ1-5 explains the end of the DNA better; the J call may be wrong. Germline loops: CDR1 SGHNT, CDR2 YENEEA. There are 14 residues in the CDR3. This CDR3 reads CASSLRGSGDTQHF. CDR3 bases: TGTGCCAGCAGCTTGCGAGGGTCAGGTGATACGCAGCATTTT.

This clonotype was seen only a few times. The V gene is TRBV4-1, the J gene TRBJ2-5, with 10 positions matching TRBD1. After removal of 4 bases from V and 0 bases from J, the junction contained 5 bases not matched to a gene. Germline V lookup: CDR1 MGHRA, CDR2 YSYEKL. CDR3 length: 16 residues. In DNA, the CDR3 is TGCGCCAGCAGCCCTGGGACAGGGGTGTACCAAGAGACCCAGTACTTC. This codes for CASSPGTGVYQETQYF.

The gene calls are TRBV25-1 and TRBJ2-1; 11 nucleotides align to TRBD2. Germline loops: CDR1 MGHDK, CDR2 SYGVNS. V shed 3 bases and J 8 bases; nucleotides not matched to a gene: 3. CDR3 length: 14 residues. The CDR3 region is CASSDPGLADEQFF. CDR3 sequence (DNA): TGTGCCAGCAGTGACCCGGGACTAGCGGATGAGCAGTTCTTC.

The chain joins TRBV7-2 to TRBJ2-5, with D tentatively TRBD1 or TRBD2 (6 bases each). The DNA end favors TRBJ2-7, so the J call may be wrong. The CDR3 spans 12 residues. CDR1 and CDR2 from the germline V gene are SGHTA and FQGNSA. The CDR3 sequence is CAIRSRGGEQYF. CDR3 coding DNA: TGTGCCATACGATCCAGGGGAGGCGAGCAGTACTTC.

The table lists this clonotype with a few counts. The genes are TRBV4-2 and TRBJ2-1; the D gene is possibly TRBD2 (6 bases). Germline CDR1 LGHNA, CDR2 YNFKEQ. The CDR3 consists of 14 residues. Trimming shortened V by 2 bases and J by 6 bases, and 11 bases separated the two germline ends. The CDR3 reads CASSQLGGINEQFF. The CDR3 DNA reads TGTGCCAGCAGCCAACTGGGGGGTATCAATGAGCAGTTCTTC.

Turning to this clonotype: Given a much more abundant clone one base away, this may be a read error. This chain joins TRBV5-1 and TRBJ2-5; the D is unclear. The V end was cut by 0 bases, the J end by 4 bases, with 13 bases between. The length of the CDR3 is 15 residues. Germline assignment: CDR1 SGHRS and CDR2 YFSETQ. The CDR3 coding sequence is TGCGCCAGCAGCTTGGGTTCTCGGCCCCGAGAGACCCAGTACTTC. Its protein is CASSLGSRPRETQYF.

About this clonotype itself: It may be a read error: a sequence one base away is much more abundant. V is TRBV3-1 and J is TRBJ2-4; 7 nucleotides agree with TRBD2. The end of the DNA aligns better with TRBJ2-7, so the J call may be wrong. The CDR3 extends over 13 amino acids. Germline V CDR1 and CDR2: LGHDT, YNNKEL (reference sequence). The CDR3 is CASGQVGGNEQYF. CDR3 DNA sequence: TGTGCCAGCGGCCAAGTGGGGGGGAACGAGCAGTACTTC.

V gene TRBV6-5 combines with J gene TRBJ2-3; D possibly uses TRBD1 or TRBD2 (6 bases each). The ends were cut back, 8 bases at V and 0 bases at J, with 15 bases in the middle. The length of the CDR3 is 15 residues. Germline CDR1 is MNHEY and CDR2 is SVGAGI. This chain's CDR3 is CASQGRIRSTDTQYF. CDR3 bases: TGTGCCAGCCAGGGGAGGATTCGCAGCACAGATACGCAGTATTTT.

The chain combines TRBV7-9 with TRBJ1-6; TRBD1 matches 8 bases. Germline values: CDR1 SEHNR, CDR2 FQNEAQ (reference sequence). J lost 10 bases, V lost 6 bases, and 14 bases had no gene match. This CDR3 has 16 residues. CDR3 residues: CASSSRRGQAISPLHF. The DNA for the CDR3 is TGTGCCAGCAGTTCCCGTCGGGGACAGGCCATCTCACCCCTCCACTTT.

This clonotype was detected a few times. The J gene is TRBJ1-4, the V gene TRBV3-1; D is possibly TRBD1 (5 bases). This CDR3 has 17 amino acids. Germline assignment: CDR1 LGHDT and CDR2 YNNKEL (reference sequence). With 4 bases removed from V and 0 bases from J, the gap between germline ends came to 15 bases. The CDR3 sequence: CASSRSLTGPTNEKLFF. Here the CDR3 DNA reads TGTGCCAGCAGCCGCAGCCTTACAGGACCAACTAATGAAAAACTGTTTTTT.